These T cell receptor beta chains were read from a single sample in a study of PD-L1 blockade in urothelial cancer. The protocol was immunoSEQ multiplex PCR, while the TCRdb copy is restricted to in-frame clones and leaves out a portion. The sample has tens of thousands of clones, approximately 75% seen once. Sequencing used PBMCs, obtained around atezolizumab (anti-PD-L1) treatment. The source is a man between 65 and 85 years old with urothelial cancer. Both conserved end residues are part of each CDR3. Each record gives: CDR3 length, V gene, D gene, clone size, J gene, CDR3 DNA, CDR3 protein. D genes are given only for firm matches. Clone size is stated in some rows and not others, as once, few, many or a class when expanded.

15	TRBV21-1	NA	NA	TRBJ2-7	TGTGCCAGCAGCAAAGAGGGAGACAGGACCTACGAGCAGTACTTC	CASSKEGDRTYEQYF
12	TRBV7-9	NA	NA	TRBJ2-5	TGTGCCAGCAGCCCTGCCTGGGGGGCCCAGTACTTC	CASSPAWGAQYF
16	TRBV5-1	NA	NA	TRBJ1-3	TGCGCCAGCAGCTTGGCCGAGGGTTTTGGTGGAAACACCATATATTTT	CASSLAEGFGGNTIYF
16	TRBV7-2	TRBD2	NA	TRBJ2-3	TGTGCCAGCAGGAACCGAGGAGGACTAGCTACAGATACGCAGTATTTT	CASRNRGGLATDTQYF
14	TRBV7-3	NA	NA	TRBJ2-3	TGTGCCAGCAGCCTAAAACCTAGCCCAGATACGCAGTATTTT	CASSLKPSPDTQYF
19	TRBV14	TRBD2	NA	TRBJ2-5	TGTGCCAGCAGCCAGACTCGGGGACTAGCGTCGTATGGACAAGAGACCCAGTACTTC	CASSQTRGLASYGQETQYF
14	TRBV7-9	TRBD2	once	TRBJ2-2	TGTGCCAGCACCCTTTGGGGGGGTACCGGGGAGCTGTTTTTT	CASTLWGGTGELFF
12	TRBV29-1	NA	NA	TRBJ1-2	TGCAGCGTTGCATGGGGAGAGGGTGGCTACACCTTC	CSVAWGEGGYTF
15	TRBV4-3	NA	once	TRBJ1-4	TGCGCCAGCAGCCAAGATAGAGCCAGCGATGAAAAACTGTTTTTT	CASSQDRASDEKLFF
16	TRBV10-3	TRBD1	NA	TRBJ1-5	TGTGCCATCAGTGATCGGGGCAGGGGGTCCAATCAGCCCCAGCATTTT	CAISDRGRGSNQPQHF
12	TRBV6-5	NA	NA	TRBJ2-7	TGTGCCAGCAGTCCCCGCGGGCATCAGCAGTACTTC	CASSPRGHQQYF
16	TRBV27	TRBD2	NA	TRBJ2-1	TGTGCCAGCAGTTTATATAGCGGGAGTACCTACAATGAGCAGTTCTTC	CASSLYSGSTYNEQFF
14	TRBV6-5	TRBD1	NA	TRBJ1-2	TGTGCCAGCAGTCTTTCGGACAGGGGGCTTGGCTACACCTTC	CASSLSDRGLGYTF
12	TRBV2	TRBD1	NA	TRBJ1-6	TGTGCCAGCCTTGGAGGGGGCGAAGCCCTCCACTTT	CASLGGGEALHF
15	TRBV19	NA	NA	TRBJ2-7	TGTGCCAGTAGTATTTGGAAGGGGGGGTCCTACGAGCAGTACTTC	CASSIWKGGSYEQYF
13	TRBV6-6	NA	NA	TRBJ2-3	TGTGCCACCAGGGCAGGACCCCGGGGTACGCAGTATTTT	CATRAGPRGTQYF
17	TRBV5-1	TRBD2	NA	TRBJ2-1	TGCGCCAGCAGCTTGGCCGGGACTAGCGGAATCTACAATGAGCAGTTCTTC	CASSLAGTSGIYNEQFF
12	TRBV5-6	NA	once	TRBJ2-7	TGTGCCAGCAGCCGGACTGGATACGAGCAGTACTTC	CASSRTGYEQYF
17	TRBV7-3	TRBD1	NA	TRBJ2-3	TGTGCCAGCAGCCATGGGACAGGGGAAGTGAGGGCAGATACGCAGTATTTT	CASSHGTGEVRADTQYF
14	TRBV30	NA	NA	TRBJ2-7	TGTGCCTGGAATAACATGGCAATAAGTCACGAGCAGTACTTC	CAWNNMAISHEQYF
17	TRBV4-3	NA	NA	TRBJ2-4	TGCGCCAGCAGCCAAGGGGTCCAGGGGGGAACCAAAAACATTCAGTACTTC	CASSQGVQGGTKNIQYF
14	TRBV6-4	NA	NA	TRBJ1-2	TGTGCCAGCAGTGAAGTTGCAGGACCGGGAGGCTACACCTTC	CASSEVAGPGGYTF
13	TRBV5-1	TRBD2	NA	TRBJ2-7	TGCGCCAGCAGCTTGGATGCGGGAGGCGAGCAGTACTTC	CASSLDAGGEQYF
15	TRBV9	NA	NA	TRBJ2-2	TGTGCCAGCAGCGTTTCGGGAATGAACACCGGGGAGCTGTTTTTT	CASSVSGMNTGELFF
12	TRBV29-1	NA	few	TRBJ2-4	TGCAGCGTAAGCCCTAGCAAAAACATTCAGTACTTC	CSVSPSKNIQYF
16	TRBV7-6	TRBD1	NA	TRBJ1-4	TGTGCCAGCAGCTTAATCACAGGGGCAACTAATGAAAAACTGTTTTTT	CASSLITGATNEKLFF
15	TRBV5-6	TRBD1	NA	TRBJ1-1	TGTGCCAGCAGCACGCTACAGGGGAAAGGCACTGAAGCTTTCTTT	CASSTLQGKGTEAFF
15	TRBV5-4	NA	NA	TRBJ1-5	TGTGCCAGCTGGTACAATCGGCAGGGAAAACAGCCCCAGCATTTT	CASWYNRQGKQPQHF
17	TRBV7-8	TRBD1	NA	TRBJ1-5	TGTGCCAGCAGCGATGTGATGGACAGGGGAAAGGATCAGCCCCAGCATTTT	CASSDVMDRGKDQPQHF
15	TRBV25-1	TRBD2	NA	TRBJ2-5	TGTGCCAGCAGTGAAGGGGCGGGGGGCAGGGAGACCCAGTACTTC	CASSEGAGGRETQYF
17	TRBV15	TRBD1	NA	TRBJ2-6	TGTGCCACCAGCAGAGGGGGACAGCGCTCTGGGGCCAACGTCCTGACTTTC	CATSRGGQRSGANVLTF
13	TRBV6-1	NA	once	TRBJ2-1	TGTGCCAGCAGTGAACTCCGGAACGGGGAGCAGTTCTTC	CASSELRNGEQFF
21	TRBV19	TRBD2	NA	TRBJ2-1	TGTGCCAGTAGTATAGGACCTAGCTCCGGGACTAGCGGGAGGGGGAAAAATGAGCAGTTCTTC	CASSIGPSSGTSGRGKNEQFF
14	TRBV7-2	NA	NA	TRBJ2-5	TGTGCCAGCAGCCGGGTAGCCTACGGGGAGACCCAGTACTTC	CASSRVAYGETQYF
15	TRBV15	NA	NA	TRBJ2-1	TGTGCCACCAGCAGAGTCGGGAGCTCCTACAATGAGCAGTTCTTC	CATSRVGSSYNEQFF
15	TRBV5-1	TRBD2	NA	TRBJ2-1	TGCGCCAGCAGCTTAACTAGCGGGGGGTACAATGAGCAGTTCTTC	CASSLTSGGYNEQFF
13	TRBV29-1	TRBD1	NA	TRBJ2-3	TGCAGCGGAGGGGGACAGACCACAGATACGCAGTATTTT	CSGGGQTTDTQYF
13	TRBV4-3	NA	NA	TRBJ2-7	TGCGCCAGCAGCCAAGATCTTGTCTACGAGCAGTACTTC	CASSQDLVYEQYF
17	TRBV5-5	NA	NA	TRBJ2-1	TGTGCCAGCAGCCCGCGGCAGGGACTGAGCTCCTACAATGAGCAGTTCTTC	CASSPRQGLSSYNEQFF
13	TRBV5-1	TRBD1	NA	TRBJ2-7	TGCGCCAGCAGCCGGGACAGGGACTACGAGCAGTACTTC	CASSRDRDYEQYF
14	TRBV5-1	TRBD1	NA	TRBJ2-4	TGCGCCAGTCTGACAGGGTATCTCAAAAACATTCAGTACTTC	CASLTGYLKNIQYF
12	TRBV5-6	NA	NA	TRBJ2-2	TGTGCCAGCAGCTGGAGCACCGGGGAGCTGTTTTTT	CASSWSTGELFF
12	TRBV4-3	NA	NA	TRBJ2-7	TGCGCCAGCAGCCAAGTTGGAGGTTCGCAGTACTTC	CASSQVGGSQYF
15	TRBV11-2	TRBD2	NA	TRBJ2-1	TGTGCCAGCAGCTTAAGTAGCGGGGGGTACAATGAGCAGTTCTTC	CASSLSSGGYNEQFF
19	TRBV4-2	TRBD2	NA	TRBJ2-5	TGTGCCAGCAGCCAAGAAGTCCCGGGACTAGCGGGAGACGGCGAGACCCAGTACTTC	CASSQEVPGLAGDGETQYF
13	TRBV2	NA	NA	TRBJ1-4	TGTGCCAGCGGGCCGGATTATAATGAAAAACTGTTTTTT	CASGPDYNEKLFF
15	TRBV12-5	NA	NA	TRBJ1-2	TGTGCTAGTGGTTTGGTAGGCGCGGGGGCGCTCGGCTACACCTTC	CASGLVGAGALGYTF
13	TRBV11-3	NA	NA	TRBJ2-4	TGTGCCAGCAGCTTGGAGGAAGGGAACATTCAGTACTTC	CASSLEEGNIQYF
14	TRBV2	NA	NA	TRBJ2-7	TGTGCCAGCGGAGACTGGCCCTACTCCTACGAGCAGTACTTC	CASGDWPYSYEQYF
16	TRBV2	TRBD1	NA	TRBJ2-1	TGTGCCAGCAGTGAAACGCCGACAGGGGCTGGGGGGGAGCAGTTCTTC	CASSETPTGAGGEQFF
16	TRBV5-1	TRBD2	few	TRBJ2-3	TGCGCCAGCAGCTCTGGGGAGGGCTTAAGCACAGATACGCAGTATTTT	CASSSGEGLSTDTQYF
14	TRBV6-1	TRBD1	NA	TRBJ1-2	TGTGCCAGCAGTGAATTGGGACAGGGGTATGGCTACACCTTC	CASSELGQGYGYTF
16	TRBV5-1	TRBD1	NA	TRBJ2-7	TGCGCCAGCAGCCAAGGGACCGGGACAGGTGCCTACGAGCAGTACTTC	CASSQGTGTGAYEQYF
15	TRBV4-1	NA	NA	TRBJ2-7	TGCGCCAGCAGCCAAGTAGCAGGGATCCCCTACGAGCAGTACTTC	CASSQVAGIPYEQYF
17	TRBV7-3	NA	few	TRBJ2-3	TGTGCCAGCAGCCCCTGGGGGAGGACTACCCATCCAGATACGCAGTATTTT	CASSPWGRTTHPDTQYF